This TCR beta chain emerged from a study of cytomegalovirus exposure and HLA in healthy donors. PCR involved 60 Vbeta and 13 Jbeta primers. The assay was immunoSEQ multiplex PCR, and TCRdb's table has in-frame clones only and misses some. The data show 190,000 or so clones, around 75% seen once. Study-wide findings and caveats: In a later analysis, HLA-C alleles had the fewest associated TCRs, DRB1 alleles the most. Both high specificity and high sensitivity reportedly marked the classifier's diagnosis of cytomegalovirus status.

The CDR3 loop spans 14 amino acids. Germline loops: CDR1 LGHNT, CDR2 FRNRAP. The V end lost 1 base, the J end lost 9 bases, and 10 bases lay between the germline ends. Points on this clone: The antigen is not known.

The chain links TRBV12-5 to TRBJ1-6, with D hard to call. Sequencing input: PBMCs. This sequence originates from a male donor in good health and CMV-seropositive. CDR3 sequence (DNA): TGTGCTAGTGGTTTGGGGGATGGGAGTTCACCCCTCCACTTT. It specifies CASGLGDGSSPLHF.